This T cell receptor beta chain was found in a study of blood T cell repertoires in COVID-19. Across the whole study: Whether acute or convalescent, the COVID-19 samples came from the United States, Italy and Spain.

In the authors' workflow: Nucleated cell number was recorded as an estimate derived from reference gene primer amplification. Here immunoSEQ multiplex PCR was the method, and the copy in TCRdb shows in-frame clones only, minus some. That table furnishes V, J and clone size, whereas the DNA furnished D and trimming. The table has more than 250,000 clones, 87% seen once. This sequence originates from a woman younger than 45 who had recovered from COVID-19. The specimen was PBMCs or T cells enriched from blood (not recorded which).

The CDR3 loop is CASSGGQGWTEAFF. In DNA, the CDR3 is TGTGCCAGCAGTGGGGGACAGGGATGGACTGAAGCTTTCTTT. The rearrangement links TRBV7-2 to TRBJ1-1, with 9 bases identical to TRBD1. V lost 6 bases to trimming and J lost 5 bases; unmatched junction nucleotides: 7. Germline lookup yields CDR1 SGHTA and CDR2 FQGNSA. The CDR3 totals 14 residues.